The subject of this entry is one T cell receptor (beta chain). Its antigen remains unknown. The sample's time point: week 35, safety follow-up. With topical imiquimod, each dose of the vaccine consisted of 300 ug of mutant IDH1 20-mer peptide. This entry is derived from a study of a mutant IDH1 vaccine in newly diagnosed glioma. TCRdb's copy holds only in-frame clones and misses some; the assay was immunoSEQ multiplex PCR. The table shows about 50,000 clones, with 76% occurring only once. The CDR3 is made up of 16 amino acids. Per germline, CDR1 SEHNR and CDR2 FQNEAQ (reference sequence). The ends lost 4 bases at V and 4 bases at J; junction bases unmatched: 10.

This receptor was obtained from a man aged 40-50 years with glioma. The sequencing used PBMCs, collected from a glioma patient whose treatment included an IDH1 peptide vaccine. The chain has TRBV7-9 and TRBJ1-2; TRBD1 matches at 9 bases. The CDR3 is CASSSTDPGQGYGYTF. Written as DNA, the CDR3 is TGTGCCAGCAGCTCAACCGACCCGGGACAGGGCTATGGCTACACCTTC.